These 28 T cell receptor beta chains originate from one sample sequenced in a study of T cell clones after liver transplantation. Generated by immunoSEQ multiplex PCR, the TCRdb table keeps only in-frame clones and is missing some. This table holds 65,000 to 95,000 clones, around 80% found once. The sequencing here drew on CD4+ T cells from blood, taken before liver transplant. The receptor set was obtained from a human donor who received a liver transplant.

The CDR3 region has the DNA TGTGCCAGCAGCATTGATGGGGACAGGCCTTTCTATGGCTACACCTTC. Protein sequence: CASSIDGDRPFYGYTF. The chain recombines TRBV4-2 with TRBJ1-2; TRBD1 agrees at 8 bases. Germline assignment: CDR1 LGHNA and CDR2 YNFKEQ. The CDR3 runs to 16 residues. V lost 5 bases and J lost 4; bases outside the gene matches: 12.

This chain uses TRBV9 with TRBJ2-7; 10 bases are a match to TRBD1. The trim removed 3 bases at V and 2 bases at J, leaving 5 bases unmatched. This CDR3 has 15 amino acids. CDR1 SGDLS and CDR2 YYNGEE come from the germline V gene. The CDR3 here is CASSAGQGGAYEQYF. CDR3 sequence (DNA): TGTGCCAGCAGCGCAGGACAGGGGGGGGCCTACGAGCAGTACTTC. The variable domain in full, with the rest retrieved from reference TRBV9 and TRBJ2-7, is DSGVTQTPKHLITATGQRVTLRCSPRSGDLSVYWYQQSLDQGLQFLIQYYNGEERAKGNILERFSAQQFPDLHSELNLSSLELGDSALYFCASSAGQGGAYEQYFGPGTRLTVT.

Points on this clone: Other nucleotide sequences from this sample produce the same CDR3. This rearrangement joins TRBV20-1 to TRBJ2-7, with D tentatively TRBD2 (5 bases). Germline loops: CDR1 DFQATT, CDR2 SNEGSKA (reference sequence). The V end was cut by 6 bases, the J end by 2 bases, with 8 bases between. This CDR3 is built from 11 residues. In nucleotides, the CDR3 is TGCAGTGCCCGAGGGACCTACGAGCAGTACTTC. Its protein product is CSARGTYEQYF.

J is TRBJ1-2 and V is TRBV5-1; possible D gene TRBD1, 6 bases. V lost 6 bases and J 2 bases, leaving 17 bases between the germline ends. The germline V gene has CDR1 SGHRS and CDR2 YFSETQ. The length of the CDR3 is 15 residues. The CDR3 protein is CASTPSGQLNYGYTF. The CDR3 nucleotides read TGCGCCAGCACCCCTTCGGGACAACTGAACTATGGCTACACCTTC. Looking up the rest from reference TRBV5-1 and TRBJ1-2 gives the full variable domain: KAGVTQTPRYLIKTRGQQVTLSCSPISGHRSVSWYQQTPGQGLQFLFEYFSETQRNKGNFPGRFSGRQFSNSRSEMNVSTLELGDSALYLCASTPSGQLNYGYTFGSGTRLTVV.

This clone was observed a single time. This chain connects TRBV28 to TRBJ1-5; D is uncertain. Germline CDR1 is MDHEN and CDR2 is SYDVKM. This CDR3 spans 14 amino acids. The ends were cut back, 7 bases at V and 7 bases at J, with 17 bases in the middle. CDR3 DNA: TGTGCCAGCACTCCCGGGGTGGTTTACCAGCCCCAGCATTTT. It yields the protein CASTPGVVYQPQHF.

The chain employs TRBV11-2 and TRBJ2-1, with TRBD2 as a possible D gene (7 bases). V was pared by 5 bases and J by 6 bases, with 17 bases between. The CDR3 covers 15 residues. Germline V gene data show CDR1 as SGHAT and CDR2 as FQNNGV. The CDR3 DNA follows: TGTGCCAGCAGCGACGGGGGGCTGGGGGGCAATGAGCAGTTCTTC. Translating it yields CASSDGGLGGNEQFF. Full variable domain (remainder filled in from reference TRBV11-2 and TRBJ2-1): EAGVAQSPRYKIIEKRQSVAFWCNPISGHATLYWYQQILGQGPKLLIQFQNNGVVDDSQLPKDRFSAERLKGVDSTLKIQPAKLEDSAVYLCASSDGGLGGNEQFFGPGTRLTVL.

CDR3 nucleotide sequence: TGTGCCAGTAGGAACAGGGGTCTTTCCTACGAGCAGTACTTC. Its translation: CASRNRGLSYEQYF. This sequence joins TRBV6-1 and TRBJ2-7; TRBD1 matches at 7 bases. This CDR3 contains 14 residues. After removal of 9 bases from V and 1 base from J, the junction contained 9 bases not matched to a gene. From germline, CDR1 is MNHNS and CDR2 SASEGT.

The J gene is TRBJ2-3, the V gene TRBV11-3; D might be TRBD2 (5 bases). Germline assignment: CDR1 SGHNT and CDR2 YENEEA. V lost 4 bases to trimming and J lost 6 bases, with 20 bases between them. This CDR3 spans 16 amino acids. The CDR3 sequence: CASSSGISAGGDTQYF. The CDR3 region has the DNA TGTGCCAGCAGCTCGGGCATATCGGCCGGCGGGGATACGCAGTATTTT.

This sequence joins TRBV5-1 and TRBJ1-3; 7 bases fit TRBD1. The CDR3 extends over 16 amino acids. Per the germline V gene, CDR1 is SGHRS and CDR2 is YFSETQ. V shed 0 bases and J 2 bases; nucleotides not matched to a gene: 5. This CDR3 is CASSLGDSLPGNTIYF. The CDR3 nucleotides are TGCGCCAGCAGCTTGGGGGACAGTTTACCTGGAAACACCATATATTTT.

The rearrangement joins TRBV7-9 to TRBJ2-6, with a weak D call TRBD1 (6 bases). The CDR3 consists of 16 residues. The V end was cut by 5 bases, the J end by 0 bases, with 11 bases between. The germline V gene has CDR1 SEHNR and CDR2 FQNEAQ (reference sequence). The CDR3 region is CASSPDRSSGANVLTF. Here the CDR3 DNA reads TGTGCCAGCAGCCCCGACAGGAGCTCTGGGGCCAACGTCCTGACTTTC.

The chain carries TRBV4-2 and TRBJ2-3; D not resolved. The CDR3 contains 15 residues. Germline CDR1 reads LGHNA; CDR2 reads YNFKEQ. Deletions cut 0 bases from V and 5 bases from J, with 12 bases between. The CDR3 loop reads CASSQDPGRKDTQYF. The CDR3 bases are TGTGCCAGCAGCCAAGATCCCGGACGCAAAGATACGCAGTATTTT.

V is TRBV5-5 and J is TRBJ2-5; D remains ambiguous. Germline V gives CDR1 SGHKS, CDR2 YYEKEE (reference sequence). The CDR3 runs 15 residues. Trimming took off 3 bases at V and 1 base at J, with 13 bases between the two ends. This CDR3 is CASSSSGPLQETQYF. Here the CDR3 DNA reads TGTGCCAGCAGCTCGTCGGGCCCCCTCCAAGAGACCCAGTACTTC.

The chain recombines TRBV10-1 with TRBJ1-1, with TRBD1 matching over 8 bases. V lost 2 bases to trimming and J lost 2 bases; unmatched junction nucleotides: 4. The CDR3 has 15 amino acids. CDR1 WNHNN and CDR2 SYGVQD come from the germline V gene (reference sequence). The CDR3 DNA is TGCGCCAGCAGTGAGGTCAGGGGGCTCAACACTGAAGCTTTCTTT. It yields the protein CASSEVRGLNTEAFF.

This clone was seen only once. The chain joins TRBV19 to TRBJ2-1; D remains unclear. Germline V gene data show CDR1 as LNHDA and CDR2 as SQIVND (reference sequence). The CDR3 has 15 amino acids. Trimming shortened V by 6 bases and J by 3 bases, and 15 bases separated the two germline ends. In DNA form, the CDR3 reads TGTGCCAGTAGCGGGTCCCCACTGAACTACAATGAGCAGTTCTTC. This gives the protein CASSGSPLNYNEQFF.

The V and J genes are TRBV5-5 and TRBJ1-5; D remains unclear. The CDR3 contains 12 residues. Germline V gene lookup returns CDR1 SGHKS and CDR2 YYEKEE (reference sequence). The V end lost 4 bases, the J end lost 9 bases, and 11 bases lay between the germline ends. The CDR3 DNA is TGTGCCAGCAGCCGAGGACTTCGGCCCCAGCATTTT. Translated, it gives CASSRGLRPQHF.

This chain links TRBV27 with TRBJ2-3; D may be TRBD2 (5 bases). The CDR3 is made up of 15 amino acids. Germline V gene data show CDR1 as MNHEY and CDR2 as SMNVEV (reference sequence). The V gene lost 0 bases and the J gene lost 6 bases, with 13 bases spanning the gap. CDR3 protein: CASSLSGASSDTQYF. The CDR3 region has the DNA TGTGCCAGCAGTTTATCGGGAGCTAGTTCCGATACGCAGTATTTT.

The genes are TRBV4-1 and TRBJ1-5; D might be TRBD1 (6 bases). This CDR3 has 16 amino acids. Germline V lookup: CDR1 MGHRA, CDR2 YSYEKL. Trimming removed 3 bases from V and 3 bases from J, with 15 bases in between. The DNA of the CDR3 is TGCGCCAGCAGCCAGGTTAAAGGGGGAATCAATCAGCCCCAGCATTTT. It specifies CASSQVKGGINQPQHF.

V usage is TRBV6-5 and J usage is TRBJ1-2; 7 bases match TRBD1. Germline V gives CDR1 MNHEY, CDR2 SVGAGI. The CDR3 covers 14 residues. V was pared by 7 bases and J by 4 bases, with 9 bases of the junction left unmatched. The CDR3 DNA reads as TGTGCCAGCAACCAGGGGGGGGGCGGCTATGGCTACACCTTC. It codes for CASNQGGGGYGYTF.

V usage is TRBV7-9 and J usage is TRBJ1-2; D is perhaps TRBD1 (5 bases). The CDR3 loop spans 13 amino acids. Germline V gene lookup returns CDR1 SEHNR and CDR2 FQNEAQ (reference sequence). V shed 3 bases and J shed 7 bases, with 12 bases lying between them. The CDR3: CASSFGERGGYTF. In DNA form, the CDR3 reads TGTGCCAGCAGCTTTGGGGAGAGGGGTGGCTACACCTTC.

This chain uses TRBV4-1 with TRBJ2-1; D gene unclear. V shed 1 base and J shed 0 bases, with 10 bases lying between them. Germline CDR1 is MGHRA and CDR2 is YSYEKL. This CDR3 comprises 16 residues. CDR3 sequence reads: CASSQGPASSYNEQFF. In DNA, the CDR3 is TGCGCCAGCAGCCAAGGGCCTGCGAGCTCCTACAATGAGCAGTTCTTC.

The rearrangement links TRBV28 to TRBJ1-1; no definite D call. The CDR3 covers 14 residues. Germline V gene lookup returns CDR1 MDHEN and CDR2 SYDVKM. With 6 bases removed from V and 3 bases from J, the gap between germline ends came to 14 bases. The CDR3 DNA sequence: TGTGCCAGCAGGGGGTTGCGCGTTGACACTGAAGCTTTCTTT. Protein: CASRGLRVDTEAFF. The entire variable domain, with the rest obtained from reference TRBV28 and TRBJ1-1, is as follows: DVKVTQSSRYLVKRTGEKVFLECVQDMDHENMFWYRQDPGLGLRLIYFSYDVKMKEKGDIPEGYSVSREKKERFSLILESASTNQTSMYLCASRGLRVDTEAFFGQGTRLTVV.

The J gene is TRBJ2-6, the V gene TRBV5-1; D not resolved. Trimming shortened V by 0 bases and J by 0 bases, and 10 bases separated the two germline ends. Germline-derived CDR1 and CDR2 are SGHRS and YFSETQ. This CDR3 has 17 amino acids. CDR3: CASSLAAQASGANVLTF. CDR3 coding DNA: TGCGCCAGCAGCTTGGCCGCGCAGGCCTCTGGGGCCAACGTCCTGACTTTC.

The V call is TRBV2, the J call TRBJ1-5; D gene uncertain. The CDR3 runs to 14 residues. The germline gives CDR1 SNHLY, CDR2 FYNNEI. The V gene lost 8 bases and the J gene lost 1 base, with 12 bases spanning the gap. In nucleotides, the CDR3 is TGTGCCAGCGGCCGTGGGGTAAGCAATCAGCCCCAGCATTTT. Amino acid sequence: CASGRGVSNQPQHF. Supplemented by reference TRBV2 and TRBJ1-5, the full variable domain reads EPEVTQTPSHQVTQMGQEVILRCVPISNHLYFYWYRQILGQKVEFLVSFYNNEISEKSEIFDDQFSVERPDGSNFTLKIRSTKLEDSAMYFCASGRGVSNQPQHFGDGTRLSIL.

This clone was observed a single time. This chain uses TRBV28 with TRBJ1-5, with 7 bases matching TRBD1. Per the germline V gene, CDR1 is MDHEN and CDR2 is SYDVKM. The J segment lost 2 bases and the V segment lost 6 bases, leaving 10 bases of the junction unmatched. The CDR3 extends over 16 amino acids. CDR3: CASSYRQGDGNQPQHF. CDR3 bases: TGTGCCAGCAGCTATCGACAGGGAGATGGCAATCAGCCCCAGCATTTT.

The chain links TRBV5-1 to TRBJ1-1; D remains ambiguous. The germline V gene encodes CDR1 SGHRS and CDR2 YFSETQ. Trimming removed 3 bases from V and 2 bases from J, with 5 bases in between. CDR3 length: 12 amino acids. The CDR3: CASSSGNTEAFF. DNA of the CDR3: TGCGCCAGCAGCTCCGGAAACACTGAAGCTTTCTTT.

The rearrangement uses TRBV5-1 and TRBJ1-3; D is undetermined. The CDR3 sequence is 15 residues long. The ends were cut back, 4 bases at V and 0 bases at J, with 11 bases in the middle. Germline V gene lookup returns CDR1 SGHRS and CDR2 YFSETQ. In DNA form, the CDR3 reads TGCGCCAGCAGCGGAGGTCGACCCTCTGGAAACACCATATATTTT. Its translation is CASSGGRPSGNTIYF.

The chain uses TRBV28 and TRBJ1-5; 10 positions match TRBD1. The CDR3 loop spans 15 amino acids. CDR1 and CDR2 from the germline V gene are MDHEN and SYDVKM. J gave up 5 bases and V 5 bases, and 6 bases lay outside the gene matches. The CDR3 sequence is CASSGWTGGDQPQHF. In nucleotides, the CDR3 is TGTGCCAGCAGTGGATGGACAGGGGGTGATCAGCCCCAGCATTTT.

This chain uses TRBV7-2 with TRBJ1-2; 8 bases match TRBD1. This CDR3 is 14 amino acids long. The V gene's germline CDR1 is SGHTA and CDR2 FQGNSA. V dropped 5 bases and J dropped 8; count of bases not matched to a gene: 10. The CDR3: CASSTTQGARGYTF. CDR3 nucleotides: TGTGCCAGCAGCACCACGCAGGGGGCAAGAGGCTACACCTTC.